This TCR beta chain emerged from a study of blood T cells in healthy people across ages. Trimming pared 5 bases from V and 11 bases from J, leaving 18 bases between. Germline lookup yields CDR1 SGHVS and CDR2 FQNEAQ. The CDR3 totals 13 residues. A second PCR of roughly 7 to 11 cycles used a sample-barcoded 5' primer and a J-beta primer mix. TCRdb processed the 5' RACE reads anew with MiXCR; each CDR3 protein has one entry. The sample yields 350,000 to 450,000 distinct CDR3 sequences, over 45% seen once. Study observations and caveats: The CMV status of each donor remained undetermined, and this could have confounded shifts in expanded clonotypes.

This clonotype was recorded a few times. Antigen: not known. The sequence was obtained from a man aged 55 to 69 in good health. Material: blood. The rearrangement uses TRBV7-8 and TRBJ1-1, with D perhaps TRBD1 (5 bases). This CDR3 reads CASSVGGEGGAFF. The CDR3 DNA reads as TGTGCCAGCAGCGTCGGGGGAGAGGGAGGCGCTTTCTTT.